This T cell receptor (beta chain) was sequenced for a study of cytomegalovirus exposure and HLA in healthy donors. Points from the study as a whole: Presence/absence results assume similar sequencing depth per donor, which may not hold. In a later analysis, HLA-associated TCR beta chains were more clonally expanded than equally common others. A later analysis linked a missense DCLRE1C variant to TCR beta V- and J-gene trimming.

With 60 Vbeta and 13 Jbeta primers, the PCR was carried out. Libraries were prepared by immunoSEQ multiplex PCR; TCRdb keeps only in-frame clonotypes and omits some of them. The sample has about 230,000 clones, 70% to 90% seen once; the top ten hold 0.2% to 0.25%. The CDR3 sequence is 17 residues long. This clone was observed once. Its antigen is not known. The sample taken for sequencing was PBMCs. The chain joins TRBV21-1 to TRBJ2-5; the table's D call TRBD2 went unverified against the DNA. TRBV21-1 is a recognized pseudogene. This clonotype was obtained from a girl aged 2 to 10 in good health and CMV-seronegative. CDR3 sequence (DNA): TGTGCCAGCAGTGAACTCCTAGCGGGAGACGGGGGAGAGACCCAGTACTTC. It translates to CASSELLAGDGGETQYF.